A single sample is the source of the 26 T cell receptor beta chains below, sequenced in a study of identical twins. TCRdb independently ran MiXCR on the 5' RACE reads; one entry per CDR3 protein. The table records some 500,000 distinct CDR3 sequences, under 25% of them present only once. The same specimen was also included in a second study, on T cells expressing NK-cell markers.

Material: CD4+ T cells sorted from blood. These TCRs come from a woman under 30 in good health.

This clonotype was observed many times. The CDR3 reads CASSYLNTEAFF. The CDR3 region has the DNA TGTGCCAGTAGTTATCTGAACACTGAAGCTTTCTTT. The J gene is TRBJ1-1, the V gene TRBV19, with D hard to call. The CDR3 length is 12 residues. The germline V gene has CDR1 LNHDA and CDR2 SQIVND (reference sequence). Trimming stripped 5 bases from V and 0 bases from J, with 4 bases between.

This clonotype was observed a few times. The J gene is TRBJ2-3, the V gene TRBV28; D is possibly TRBD1 (5 bases). Germline V CDR1 and CDR2: MDHEN, SYDVKM. There are 14 residues in the CDR3. V lost 5 bases and J lost 2, with 11 bases in between. The CDR3 DNA reads as TGTGCCAGCAGTCCGCAGGGAAACACAGATACGCAGTATTTT. This gives the protein CASSPQGNTDTQYF.

The chain is built from TRBV9 and TRBJ1-5; unclear D gene. The ends were cut back, 4 bases at V and 5 bases at J, with 13 bases in the middle. Looked up from germline, CDR1 is SGDLS and CDR2 is YYNGEE. The CDR3 has 14 amino acids. The CDR3 sequence is CASSPGSPDQPQHF. CDR3 bases: TGTGCCAGCAGCCCCGGGTCTCCCGATCAGCCCCAGCATTTT.

This clonotype was detected a few times. V is TRBV6-5 and J is TRBJ1-6, with 11 nucleotides matching TRBD1. The CDR3 has 17 residues. CDR1 is MNHEY and CDR2 is SVGAGI in the germline V gene. V lost 4 bases, J lost 7 bases, and 9 bases stayed unmatched. In nucleotides, the CDR3 is TGTGCCAGCAGTTCCTCCTGGACAGGGGGCTGGAATTCACCCCTCCACTTT. Its translation is CASSSSWTGGWNSPLHF.

The chain combines TRBV9 with TRBJ2-6; D call uncertain. Trimming took 2 bases from V and 4 from J, leaving 10 bases between them. The CDR3 has 15 residues. Germline V gene sequence: CDR1 SGDLS, CDR2 YYNGEE. The CDR3 DNA reads TGTGCCAGCAGCGTCCGAGATCAGGGGGCCAACGTCCTGACTTTC. Its protein product is CASSVRDQGANVLTF.

The V and J genes are TRBV6-5 and TRBJ2-7; D is perhaps TRBD1 or TRBD2 (5 bases each). The germline V and J ends were trimmed by 2 bases and 2 bases, with 13 bases remaining between them. Per germline, CDR1 MNHEY and CDR2 SVGAGI. This CDR3 is built from 15 residues. This CDR3 reads CASSYARGSPYEQYF. The CDR3 DNA reads as TGTGCCAGCAGTTACGCCCGGGGCAGTCCCTACGAGCAGTACTTC.

The J gene is TRBJ1-1, the V gene TRBV7-2; tentatively, D is TRBD1 (5 bases). Germline CDR1 is SGHTA and CDR2 is FQGNSA. V lost 5 bases to trimming and J lost 4 bases, with 14 bases between them. CDR3 length: 14 residues. As DNA, the CDR3 is TGTGCCAGCAGCAGCCAGGGTTTGGGCACTGAAGCTTTCTTT. Translating gives CASSSQGLGTEAFF.

This sequence joins TRBV5-1 and TRBJ1-2, with TRBD1 as a possible D gene (6 bases). CDR3 size: 13 residues. CDR1 is SGHRS, CDR2 YFSETQ, per germline. Deletions cut 1 base from V and 8 bases from J, with 12 bases between. CDR3 residues: CASSLNPGEGYTF. In nucleotides, the CDR3 is TGCGCCAGCAGCTTGAATCCAGGGGAAGGCTACACCTTC.

This clonotype was observed a few times. V gene TRBV5-1 combines with J gene TRBJ2-3; D possibly corresponds to TRBD1 (6 bases). Trimming removed 6 bases from V and 0 bases from J, with 11 bases in between. This CDR3 is built from 14 residues. Germline V CDR1 and CDR2: SGHRS, YFSETQ. The CDR3 bases are TGCGCCAGCAAAACAGGGCACAGCACAGATACGCAGTATTTT. This codes for CASKTGHSTDTQYF.

This clonotype occurred many times. The rearrangement uses TRBV12-3 or TRBV12-4 and TRBJ2-7; D gene uncertain. The CDR3 consists of 14 residues. V dropped 3 bases and J dropped 3 bases, with 12 bases sitting between them. Written as DNA, the CDR3 is TGTGCCAGCAGTTTGGACCTAGGGAACTACGAGCAGTACTTC. Its translation is CASSLDLGNYEQYF.

This chain joins TRBV5-1 and TRBJ2-5; 12 bases agree with TRBD2. The CDR3 runs to 16 residues. Germline V gene lookup returns CDR1 SGHRS and CDR2 YFSETQ. Trimming took 3 bases from V and 0 from J; bases not matched to a gene: 3. In DNA, the CDR3 is TGCGCCAGCAGCTACGGACTAGCGGGGTACCAAGAGACCCAGTACTTC. Its translation: CASSYGLAGYQETQYF.

The rearrangement links TRBV5-1 to TRBJ2-3; D remains unclear. Trimming stripped 5 bases from V and 0 bases from J, with 10 bases between. The CDR3 totals 14 residues. The V gene's germline CDR1 is SGHRS and CDR2 YFSETQ. CDR3 coding DNA: TGCGCCAGCAGATTTCTCACTAGCACAGATACGCAGTATTTT. Translated, it gives CASRFLTSTDTQYF.

The rearrangement joins TRBV20-1 to TRBJ1-6, with 10 bases aligning to TRBD1. Germline assignment: CDR1 DFQATT and CDR2 SNEGSKA (reference sequence). V gave up 0 bases and J gave up 7 bases; unmatched junction bases: 3. CDR3 size: 15 residues. The chain's CDR3 is CSARDAGQGNSPLHF. The CDR3 DNA reads TGCAGTGCTAGAGATGCGGGACAGGGGAATTCACCCCTCCACTTT.

The CDR3 loop is CASSQDPMSHRSTEAFF. In nucleotides, the CDR3 is TGCGCCAGCAGCCAAGATCCTATGAGTCACCGTTCGACTGAAGCTTTCTTT. The chain couples TRBV4-1 to TRBJ1-1; D unresolved. Germline V gives CDR1 MGHRA, CDR2 YSYEKL. The CDR3 consists of 17 residues. V was cut by 0 bases and J by 5 bases, with 19 bases left in between.

The genes are TRBV6-1 and TRBJ1-1; D remains unclear. This CDR3 region has 15 residues. Trimming left V 2 bases short and J 2 bases short, with 12 bases between. The germline V gene encodes CDR1 MNHNS and CDR2 SASEGT. The CDR3 loop is CASSERAAGNTEAFF. CDR3 DNA: TGTGCCAGCAGTGAACGCGCAGCAGGAAACACTGAAGCTTTCTTT.

V is TRBV20-1 and J is TRBJ2-7; TRBD2 is a possible D gene (6 bases). The CDR3 runs 14 residues. V was pared by 3 bases and J by 5 bases, with 17 bases between. CDR1 is DFQATT, CDR2 SNEGSKA, per germline (reference sequence). Here the CDR3 reads CSARTGTGRNEQYF. As DNA, the CDR3 is TGCAGTGCTAGGACCGGGACCGGGAGAAACGAGCAGTACTTC.

The table lists this clonotype with a count of one. The chain has TRBV11-3 and TRBJ2-3, with D hard to call. The CDR3 length is 15 residues. Trimming left V 3 bases short and J 5 bases short, with 15 bases between. In germline, CDR1 is SGHNT, CDR2 YENEEA. The CDR3 loop is CASSFLLRSGDTQYF. CDR3 sequence (DNA): TGTGCCAGCAGCTTTCTACTTCGTTCGGGAGATACGCAGTATTTT.

This chain links TRBV11-2 with TRBJ2-5; TRBD1 might be the D (5 bases). The CDR3 length is 17 residues. Germline CDR1 reads SGHAT; CDR2 reads FQNNGV. The V end lost 0 bases, the J end lost 0 bases, and 14 bases lay between the germline ends. CDR3 in DNA: TGTGCCAGCAGCTTAGAAAAGACAGCCTACCACCAAGAGACCCAGTACTTC. Its protein product is CASSLEKTAYHQETQYF.

This clonotype was seen more than once but under ten times. The rearrangement uses TRBV20-1 and TRBJ1-1, with D perhaps TRBD1 (5 bases). The CDR3 is made up of 13 amino acids. The V end lost 5 bases, the J end lost 0 bases, and 10 bases lay between the germline ends. Germline V gene lookup returns CDR1 DFQATT and CDR2 SNEGSKA (reference sequence). The CDR3 loop reads CSAQGRLNTEAFF. The CDR3 nucleotides are TGCAGTGCTCAGGGACGGTTGAACACTGAAGCTTTCTTT.

This chain links TRBV25-1 with TRBJ1-6; the D gene is possibly TRBD1 (5 bases). The CDR3 length is 16 residues. Germline assignment: CDR1 MGHDK and CDR2 SYGVNS. The ends were cut back, 6 bases at V and 6 bases at J, with 18 bases in the middle. CDR3 nucleotides: TGTGCCAGCAGAGATTCGGGACTTGGGTTTAATTCACCCCTCCACTTT. It specifies CASRDSGLGFNSPLHF.

This clonotype has only a few counts. The chain joins TRBV20-1 to TRBJ1-2; D is uncertain. Germline CDR1 is DFQATT and CDR2 is SNEGSKA (reference sequence). V was pared by 4 bases and J by 2 bases, with 11 bases between. The CDR3 covers 13 residues. CDR3 DNA sequence: TGCAGTGCTATGAGGACTGCGAACTATGGCTACACCTTC. As protein: CSAMRTANYGYTF.

This chain uses TRBV20-1 with TRBJ1-6, with TRBD1 identical over 7 bases. The CDR3 has 15 residues. Germline lookup yields CDR1 DFQATT and CDR2 SNEGSKA (reference sequence). V lost 3 bases and J lost 8; bases outside the gene matches: 10. CDR3 coding DNA: TGCAGTGCTAGGGATCTGAGGGGGCAGGATTCACCCCTCCACTTT. It translates to CSARDLRGQDSPLHF.

CDR3 sequence: CASRKRQGENQPQHF. Here the CDR3 DNA reads TGTGCCAGCAGGAAACGACAGGGAGAGAATCAGCCCCAGCATTTT. The rearrangement joins TRBV6-1 to TRBJ1-5, with 7 bases fitting TRBD1. The J segment lost 4 bases and the V segment lost 6 bases, leaving 9 bases of the junction unmatched. CDR3 size: 15 residues. The germline V gene encodes CDR1 MNHNS and CDR2 SASEGT.

The sample holds one count of this clonotype. This chain joins TRBV6-2 or TRBV6-3 and TRBJ2-2; TRBD2 might be the D (6 bases). The CDR3 has 18 amino acids. Trimming cost V 4 bases and J 1 base, with 19 bases left between them. The germline gives CDR1 MNHEY, CDR2 SVGEGT. CDR3 residues: CASSSPGGRRENTGELFF. The CDR3 DNA is TGTGCCAGCAGTTCCCCGGGTGGACGGAGGGAGAACACCGGGGAGCTGTTTTTT.

This clonotype was recorded many times. The chain joins TRBV7-2 to TRBJ1-2; D remains ambiguous. The CDR3 is made up of 12 amino acids. V was clipped by 3 bases and J by 6 bases, with 8 bases between them. Germline V gives CDR1 SGHTA, CDR2 FQGNSA. CDR3 DNA: TGTGCCAGCAGCTTCTCAGGAGATGGCTACACCTTC. Its translation: CASSFSGDGYTF.

This clonotype came up a few times. V usage is TRBV6-5 and J usage is TRBJ1-2; D ambiguous. This CDR3 is built from 14 residues. V was pared by 3 bases and J by 4 bases, with 12 bases between. Germline loops: CDR1 MNHEY, CDR2 SVGAGI. The CDR3 DNA is TGTGCCAGCAGTTATAATCTAGGGCGCTATGGCTACACCTTC. Translated: CASSYNLGRYGYTF.